The 11 T cell receptor beta chains given below trace back to one sample, sequenced in a study of control samples from healthy donors and cancer patients. Using immunoSEQ multiplex PCR, the repertoire was profiled, and TCRdb retains in-frame clones only, with some absent. The sample shows about 170,000 clones, 88% of them seen only once. The sequenced sample was blood. These receptors were collected from a woman under 40 in good health.

This sequence joins TRBV4-1 and TRBJ1-5; 7 nucleotides line up with TRBD1. CDR1 MGHRA and CDR2 YSYEKL come from the germline V gene. This CDR3 comprises 16 residues. J lost 6 bases, V lost 0 bases, and 8 bases had no gene match. CDR3 sequence: CASSQELRGLGQPQHF. The CDR3 DNA reads as TGCGCCAGCAGCCAAGAATTGAGGGGGCTAGGTCAGCCCCAGCATTTT.

This chain uses TRBV27 with TRBJ2-7, with 12 bases that match TRBD2. The CDR3 sequence is 19 residues long. With 6 bases clipped from V and 4 bases from J, the junction kept 19 bases outside the gene matches. Germline CDR1 reads MNHEY; CDR2 reads SMNVEV (reference sequence). The CDR3 region has the DNA TGTGCCAGCAGGTCACTAGCGGGAGGTGGTGGGTTGAGTGGTTACGAGCAGTACTTC. Translated: CASRSLAGGGGLSGYEQYF.

The rearrangement joins TRBV5-1 to TRBJ2-6; 10 bases are shared with TRBD2. The trim removed 4 bases at V and 1 base at J, leaving 8 bases unmatched. The CDR3 length is 18 residues. Germline CDR1 and CDR2: SGHRS and YFSETQ. The CDR3 sequence is CASSPSAGGLSGANVLTF. In nucleotides, the CDR3 is TGCGCCAGCAGCCCGTCAGCGGGGGGGCTGTCTGGGGCCAACGTCCTGACTTTC. Looking up the rest from reference TRBV5-1 and TRBJ2-6 gives the full variable domain: KAGVTQTPRYLIKTRGQQVTLSCSPISGHRSVSWYQQTPGQGLQFLFEYFSETQRNKGNFPGRFSGRQFSNSRSEMNVSTLELGDSALYLCASSPSAGGLSGANVLTFGAGSRLTVL.

The chain recombines TRBV4-2 with TRBJ2-7; D could derive from TRBD1 or TRBD2 (5 bases each). Germline CDR1 is LGHNA and CDR2 is YNFKEQ. This CDR3 contains 14 residues. Between the trimmed V and J ends, which lost 1 base and 4 bases, there was a span of 11 bases. The CDR3 DNA reads as TGTGCCAGCAGCCAAGCGCAGGGACGGTACGAGCAGTACTTC. Encoded protein: CASSQAQGRYEQYF.

The genes are TRBV27 and TRBJ2-5; 10 nucleotides match TRBD2. The CDR3 sequence is 17 residues long. The J segment lost 5 bases and the V segment lost 6 bases, leaving 15 bases of the junction unmatched. The V gene's germline CDR1 is MNHEY and CDR2 SMNVEV (reference sequence). The CDR3 bases are TGTGCCAGCAGAAATACAGCGGGAGGGCCCTCGAGGGAGACCCAGTACTTC. This translates into CASRNTAGGPSRETQYF.

Concerning this clone itself: The same CDR3 can be traced to other DNA sequences in this sample. The rearrangement joins TRBV5-1 to TRBJ2-1; D unclear. Trimming pared 2 bases from V and 5 bases from J, leaving 8 bases between. The germline V gene has CDR1 SGHRS and CDR2 YFSETQ. The CDR3 consists of 13 residues. The DNA for the CDR3 is TGCGCCAGCAGCTTAGCCAGAAACAATGAGCAGTTCTTC. Protein: CASSLARNNEQFF.

The chain is built from TRBV7-9 and TRBJ2-5; D is undetermined. Trimming cost V 4 bases and J 3 bases, with 9 bases left between them. This CDR3 contains 13 residues. Germline V gene lookup returns CDR1 SEHNR and CDR2 FQNEAQ (reference sequence). As DNA, the CDR3 is TGTGCCAGCAGCTCCCCCCCCGAAGAGACCCAGTACTTC. Protein product: CASSSPPEETQYF.

The gene calls are TRBV6-6 and TRBJ2-1; 9 nucleotides agree with TRBD2. CDR3 size: 16 residues. The V gene's germline CDR1 is MNHNY and CDR2 SVGAGI (reference sequence). V lost 5 bases to trimming and J lost 6 bases; unmatched junction nucleotides: 11. The CDR3 spells CASSPLSGGPLNEQFF. The CDR3 DNA is TGTGCCAGCAGTCCCCTGAGCGGGGGGCCCCTCAATGAGCAGTTCTTC.

This clone is a singleton in its sample. This chain joins TRBV3-1 (or the pseudogene TRBV3-2) and TRBJ2-2; D remains ambiguous. There are 12 residues in the CDR3. Germline V gene data show CDR1 as LGHDT and CDR2 as YNNKEL (reference sequence). Trimming cost V 3 bases and J 3 bases, with 2 bases left between them. Written as DNA, the CDR3 is TGTGCCAGCAGCCAGTACACCGGGGAGCTGTTTTTT. Protein: CASSQYTGELFF.

The chain joins TRBV21-1 to TRBJ2-2. TRBV21-1 is a known pseudogene. There are 10 residues in the CDR3. CDR3 DNA: TGTGCCAGCGTTACCGGGGAGCTGTTTTTT. This translates into CASVTGELFF.

The rearrangement links TRBV3-1 (or the pseudogene TRBV3-2) to TRBJ2-5; D call uncertain. Trimming took off 0 bases at V and 2 bases at J, with 10 bases between the two ends. Per the germline V gene, CDR1 is LGHDT and CDR2 is YNNKEL (reference sequence). The CDR3 contains 15 residues. The CDR3 region is CASSQDRQVQETQYF. DNA for the CDR3: TGTGCCAGCAGCCAAGATCGGCAAGTACAAGAGACCCAGTACTTC.